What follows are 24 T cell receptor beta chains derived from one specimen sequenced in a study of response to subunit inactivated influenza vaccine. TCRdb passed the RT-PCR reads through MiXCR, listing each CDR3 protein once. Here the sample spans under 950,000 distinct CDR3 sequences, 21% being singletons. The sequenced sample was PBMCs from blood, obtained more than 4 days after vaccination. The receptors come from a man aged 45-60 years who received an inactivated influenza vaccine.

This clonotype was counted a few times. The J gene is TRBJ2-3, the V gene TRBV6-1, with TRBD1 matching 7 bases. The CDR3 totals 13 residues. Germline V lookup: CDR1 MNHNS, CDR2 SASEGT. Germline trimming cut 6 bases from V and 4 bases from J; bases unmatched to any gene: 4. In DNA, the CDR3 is TGTGCCAGCAGCGAGACAGGGCCAGATACGCAGTATTTT. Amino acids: CASSETGPDTQYF.

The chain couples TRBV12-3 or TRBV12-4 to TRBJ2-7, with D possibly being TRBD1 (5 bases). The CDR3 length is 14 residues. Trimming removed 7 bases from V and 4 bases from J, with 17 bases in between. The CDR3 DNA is TGTGCCAGCACCTCCCTGACAGAGAGATACGAGCAGTACTTC. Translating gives CASTSLTERYEQYF.

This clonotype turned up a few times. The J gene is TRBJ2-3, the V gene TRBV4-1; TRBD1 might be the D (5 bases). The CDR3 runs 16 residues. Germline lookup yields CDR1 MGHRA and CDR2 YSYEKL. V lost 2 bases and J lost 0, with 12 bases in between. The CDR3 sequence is CASSQYRQSSTDTQYF. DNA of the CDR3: TGCGCCAGCAGCCAATATCGACAGTCTAGCACAGATACGCAGTATTTT.

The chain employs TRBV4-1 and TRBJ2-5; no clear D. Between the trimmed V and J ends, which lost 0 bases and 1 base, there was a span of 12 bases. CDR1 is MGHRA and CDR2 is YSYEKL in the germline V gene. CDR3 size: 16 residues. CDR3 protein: CASSQDVRIRQETQYF. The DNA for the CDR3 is TGCGCCAGCAGCCAAGATGTCCGAATACGCCAAGAGACCCAGTACTTC.

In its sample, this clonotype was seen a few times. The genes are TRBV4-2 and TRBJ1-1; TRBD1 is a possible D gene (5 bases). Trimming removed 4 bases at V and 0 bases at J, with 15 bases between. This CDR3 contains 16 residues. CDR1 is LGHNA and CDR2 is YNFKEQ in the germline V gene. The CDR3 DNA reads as TGTGCCAGCAGCCTCGCAGGGTACGGGGTGAACACTGAAGCTTTCTTT. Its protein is CASSLAGYGVNTEAFF.

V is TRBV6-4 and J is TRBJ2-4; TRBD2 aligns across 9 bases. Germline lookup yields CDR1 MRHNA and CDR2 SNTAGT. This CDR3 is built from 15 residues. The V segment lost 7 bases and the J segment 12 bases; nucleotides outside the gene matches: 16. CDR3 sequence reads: CASTRLAEAPAGQYF. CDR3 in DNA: TGTGCCAGCACTAGACTAGCGGAGGCCCCCGCGGGTCAGTACTTC.

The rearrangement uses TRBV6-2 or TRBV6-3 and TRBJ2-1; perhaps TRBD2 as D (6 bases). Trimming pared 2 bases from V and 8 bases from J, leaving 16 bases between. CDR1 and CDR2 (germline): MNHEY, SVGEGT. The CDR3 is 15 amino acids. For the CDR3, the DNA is TGTGCCAGCAGTTACAGGGGACTGCCGCTGCATGAGCAGTTCTTC. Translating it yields CASSYRGLPLHEQFF.

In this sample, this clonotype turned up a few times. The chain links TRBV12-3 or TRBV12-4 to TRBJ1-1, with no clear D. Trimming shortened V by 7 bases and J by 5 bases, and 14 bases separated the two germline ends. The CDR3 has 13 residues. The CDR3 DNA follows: TGTGCCAGCACTTTTATATCCGGAACTGAAGCTTTCTTT. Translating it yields CASTFISGTEAFF.

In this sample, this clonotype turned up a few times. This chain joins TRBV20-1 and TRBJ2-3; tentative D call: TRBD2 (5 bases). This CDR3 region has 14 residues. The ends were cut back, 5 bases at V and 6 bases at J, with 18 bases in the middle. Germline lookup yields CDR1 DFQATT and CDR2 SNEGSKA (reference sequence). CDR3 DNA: TGCAGTGCTGGAGGATCGGGGTATGGGGATACGCAGTATTTT. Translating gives CSAGGSGYGDTQYF.

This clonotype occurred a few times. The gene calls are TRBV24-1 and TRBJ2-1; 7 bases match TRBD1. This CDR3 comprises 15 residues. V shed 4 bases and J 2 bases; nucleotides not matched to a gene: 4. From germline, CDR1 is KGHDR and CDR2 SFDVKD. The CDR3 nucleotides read TGTGCCACCAGTGAAGGTGACAGGGCCTACAATGAGCAGTTCTTC. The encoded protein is CATSEGDRAYNEQFF.

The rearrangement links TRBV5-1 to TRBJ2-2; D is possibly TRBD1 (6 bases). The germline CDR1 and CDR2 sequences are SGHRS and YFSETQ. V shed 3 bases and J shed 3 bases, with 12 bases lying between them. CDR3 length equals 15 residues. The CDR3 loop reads CASSYGRGDTGELFF. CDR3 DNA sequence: TGCGCCAGCAGCTATGGCAGGGGAGACACCGGGGAGCTGTTTTTT.

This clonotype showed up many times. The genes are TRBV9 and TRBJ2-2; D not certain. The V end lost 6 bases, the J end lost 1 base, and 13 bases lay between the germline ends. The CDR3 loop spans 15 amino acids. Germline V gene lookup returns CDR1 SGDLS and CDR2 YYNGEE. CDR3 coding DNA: TGTGCCAGCAACCCGGAACCACGGAACACCGGGGAGCTGTTTTTT. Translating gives CASNPEPRNTGELFF.

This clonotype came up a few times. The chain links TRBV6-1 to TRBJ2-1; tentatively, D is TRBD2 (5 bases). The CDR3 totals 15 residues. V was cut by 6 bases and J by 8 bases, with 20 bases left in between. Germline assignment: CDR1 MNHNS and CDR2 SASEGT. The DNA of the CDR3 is TGTGCCAGCAGCCGGAGCTACAGCGGTGGTGATGAGCAGTTCTTC. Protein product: CASSRSYSGGDEQFF.

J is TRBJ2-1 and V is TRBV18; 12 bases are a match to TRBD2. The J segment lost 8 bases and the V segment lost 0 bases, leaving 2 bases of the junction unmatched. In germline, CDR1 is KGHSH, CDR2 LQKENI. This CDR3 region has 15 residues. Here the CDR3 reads CASSPPTSGGDEQFF. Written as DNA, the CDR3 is TGTGCCAGCTCACCACCGACTAGCGGGGGTGATGAGCAGTTCTTC.

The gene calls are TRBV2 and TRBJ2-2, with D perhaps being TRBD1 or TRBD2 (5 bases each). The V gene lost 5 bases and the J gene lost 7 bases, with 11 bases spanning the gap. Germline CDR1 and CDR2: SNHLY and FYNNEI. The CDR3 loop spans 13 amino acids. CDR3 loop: CASSWDRGGELFF. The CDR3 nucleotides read TGTGCCAGCAGTTGGGACCGCGGCGGGGAGCTGTTTTTT.

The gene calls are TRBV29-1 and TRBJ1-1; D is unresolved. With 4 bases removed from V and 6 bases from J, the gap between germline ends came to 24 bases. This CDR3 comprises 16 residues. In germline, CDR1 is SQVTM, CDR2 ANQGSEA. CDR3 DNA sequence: TGCAGCGTTGCGGAATCTAGGATACGAAGGAATTCTGAAGCTTTCTTT. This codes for CSVAESRIRRNSEAFF.

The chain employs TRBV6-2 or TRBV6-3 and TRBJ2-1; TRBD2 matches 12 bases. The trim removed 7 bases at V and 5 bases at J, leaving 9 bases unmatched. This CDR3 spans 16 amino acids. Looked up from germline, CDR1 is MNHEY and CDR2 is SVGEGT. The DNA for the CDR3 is TGTGCCAGCATTCCTAGCGGGAGGGAAACGGACAATGAGCAGTTCTTC. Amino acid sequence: CASIPSGRETDNEQFF.

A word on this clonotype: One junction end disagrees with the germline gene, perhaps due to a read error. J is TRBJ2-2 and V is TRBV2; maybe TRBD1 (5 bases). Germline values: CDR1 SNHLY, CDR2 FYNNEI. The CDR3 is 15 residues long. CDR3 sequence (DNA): TGTGCCAGCAGGGAAGACAGCTCCAACACCGGGGAGCTGTTTTTT. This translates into CASREDSSNTGELFF.

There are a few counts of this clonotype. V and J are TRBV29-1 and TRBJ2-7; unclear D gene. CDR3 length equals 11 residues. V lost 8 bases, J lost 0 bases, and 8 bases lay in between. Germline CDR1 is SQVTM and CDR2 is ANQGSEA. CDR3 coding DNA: TGCAGCTGTCGGGTCTCCTACGAGCAGTACTTC. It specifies CSCRVSYEQYF.

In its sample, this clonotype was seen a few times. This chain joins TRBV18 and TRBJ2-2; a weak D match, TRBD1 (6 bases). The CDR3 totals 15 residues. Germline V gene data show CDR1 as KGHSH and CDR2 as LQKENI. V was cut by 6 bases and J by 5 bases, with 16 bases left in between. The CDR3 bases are TGTGCCAGCTCCTCCTCGAGACAGGTGACCGGGGAGCTGTTTTTT. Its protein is CASSSSRQVTGELFF.

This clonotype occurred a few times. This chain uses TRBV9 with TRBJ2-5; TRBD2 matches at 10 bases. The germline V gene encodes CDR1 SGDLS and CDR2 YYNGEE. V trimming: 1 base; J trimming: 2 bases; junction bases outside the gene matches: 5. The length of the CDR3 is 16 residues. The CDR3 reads CASSVTSGTGQETQYF. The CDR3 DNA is TGTGCCAGCAGCGTAACTAGCGGGACGGGACAAGAGACCCAGTACTTC.

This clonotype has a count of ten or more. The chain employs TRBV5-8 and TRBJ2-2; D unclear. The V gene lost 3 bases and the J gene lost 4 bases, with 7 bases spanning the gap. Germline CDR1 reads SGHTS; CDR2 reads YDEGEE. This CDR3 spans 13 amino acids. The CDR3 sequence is CASSYYPTGELFF. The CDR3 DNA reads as TGTGCCAGCAGCTACTATCCCACCGGGGAGCTGTTTTTT.

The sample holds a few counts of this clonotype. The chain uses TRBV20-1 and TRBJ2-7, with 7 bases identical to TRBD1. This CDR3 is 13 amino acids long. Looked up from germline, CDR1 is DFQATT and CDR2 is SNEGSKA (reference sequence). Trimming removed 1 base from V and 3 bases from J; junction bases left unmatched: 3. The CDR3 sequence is CSARATGLYEQYF. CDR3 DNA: TGCAGTGCTAGAGCGACAGGGCTCTACGAGCAGTACTTC.

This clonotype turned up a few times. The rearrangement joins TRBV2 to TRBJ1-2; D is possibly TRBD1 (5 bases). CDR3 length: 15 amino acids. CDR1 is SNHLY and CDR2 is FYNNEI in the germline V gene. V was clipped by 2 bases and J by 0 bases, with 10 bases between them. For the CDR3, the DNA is TGTGCCAGCAGTGAAATGGGCAGGGCTAACTATGGCTACACCTTC. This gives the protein CASSEMGRANYGYTF.